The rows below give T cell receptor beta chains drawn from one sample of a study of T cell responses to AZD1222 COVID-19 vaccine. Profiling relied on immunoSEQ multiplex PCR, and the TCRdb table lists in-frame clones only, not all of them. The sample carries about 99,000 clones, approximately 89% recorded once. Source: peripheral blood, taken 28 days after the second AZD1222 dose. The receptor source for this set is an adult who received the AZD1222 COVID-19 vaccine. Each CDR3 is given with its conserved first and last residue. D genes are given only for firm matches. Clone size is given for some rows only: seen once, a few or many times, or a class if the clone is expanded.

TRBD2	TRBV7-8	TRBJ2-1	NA	TGTGCCAGCAGCCGTAGCGGGAGCTACAATGAGCAGTTCTTC	CASSRSGSYNEQFF
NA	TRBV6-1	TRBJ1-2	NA	TGTGCCAGCAGTGATGTGACAGCTAACTATGGCTACACCTTC	CASSDVTANYGYTF
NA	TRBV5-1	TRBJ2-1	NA	TGCGCCAGCAGCTTGGCGCCATACAATGAGCAGTTCTTC	CASSLAPYNEQFF
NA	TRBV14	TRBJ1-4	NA	TGTGCCAGCAGCCAGGTGGCCCTGGGGCCCCCTAATGAAAAACTGTTTTTT	CASSQVALGPPNEKLFF
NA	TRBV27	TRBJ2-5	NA	TGTGCCAGCAGTTTAGGTGGGGGCGAAGAGACCCAGTACTTC	CASSLGGGEETQYF
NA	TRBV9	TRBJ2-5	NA	TGTGCCAGCAGCGTAGGGGGGACGGAGACCCAGTACTTC	CASSVGGTETQYF
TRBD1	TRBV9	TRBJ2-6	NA	TGTGCCAGCAGTGGGACAGGGTGGTCCGGGGCCAACGTCCTGACTTTC	CASSGTGWSGANVLTF
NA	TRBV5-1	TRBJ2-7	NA	TGCGCCAGCAGCTTAGGCAGGATCGACGAGCAGTACTTC	CASSLGRIDEQYF
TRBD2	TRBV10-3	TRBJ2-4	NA	TGTGCCATCAGTGATAGGCGGGAGGGCCCCGTAAACATTCAGTACTTC	CAISDRREGPVNIQYF
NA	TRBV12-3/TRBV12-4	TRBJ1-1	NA	TGTGCCAGCAGTTTAGGTAGGACTGAAGCTTTCTTT	CASSLGRTEAFF
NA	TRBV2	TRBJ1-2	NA	TGTGCCAGCAGTGAATTCTATGGCTACACCTTC	CASSEFYGYTF
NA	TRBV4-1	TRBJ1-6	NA	NA	CASSQVKVSLLPLHF
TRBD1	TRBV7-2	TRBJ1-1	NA	TGTGCCAGCAGCTTAGAGCGTCCCAGGGGGGACACTGAAGCTTTCTTT	CASSLERPRGDTEAFF
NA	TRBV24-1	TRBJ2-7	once	TGTGCCACCAGTGATGGGACGGAGGAGTACTTC	CATSDGTEEYF
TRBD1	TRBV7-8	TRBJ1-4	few	TGTGCCAGCAGCCTCCAGGGGGCGTCTGATGAAAAACTGTTTTTT	CASSLQGASDEKLFF
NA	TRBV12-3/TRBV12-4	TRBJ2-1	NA	TGTGCCAGCAGTTCAGGGACGGCCGATGAGCAGTTCTTC	CASSSGTADEQFF